This TCR beta chain was documented in a study of T cell responses to AZD1222 COVID-19 vaccine. Study-wide findings and caveats: Reports say nearly half of spike-specific TCRs go after unmutated variant regions.

About this clone: Its target is unknown.

Some clones are missing from TCRdb's copy, which holds only in-frame ones; the method was immunoSEQ multiplex PCR. The table shows around 150,000 clones, with approximately 91% occurring only once. Germline CDR1 SGHTA, CDR2 FQGNSA. The CDR3 extends over 14 amino acids. Trimming cost V 5 bases and J 1 base, with 11 bases left between them. The material was peripheral blood, obtained 28 days after the second AZD1222 dose. The chain recombines TRBV7-2 with TRBJ1-1; no clear D. The sequence was collected from an adult who received the AZD1222 COVID-19 vaccine. Here the CDR3 reads CASSARRTNTEAFF. The CDR3 DNA follows: TGTGCCAGCAGCGCTCGGCGGACGAACACTGAAGCTTTCTTT.